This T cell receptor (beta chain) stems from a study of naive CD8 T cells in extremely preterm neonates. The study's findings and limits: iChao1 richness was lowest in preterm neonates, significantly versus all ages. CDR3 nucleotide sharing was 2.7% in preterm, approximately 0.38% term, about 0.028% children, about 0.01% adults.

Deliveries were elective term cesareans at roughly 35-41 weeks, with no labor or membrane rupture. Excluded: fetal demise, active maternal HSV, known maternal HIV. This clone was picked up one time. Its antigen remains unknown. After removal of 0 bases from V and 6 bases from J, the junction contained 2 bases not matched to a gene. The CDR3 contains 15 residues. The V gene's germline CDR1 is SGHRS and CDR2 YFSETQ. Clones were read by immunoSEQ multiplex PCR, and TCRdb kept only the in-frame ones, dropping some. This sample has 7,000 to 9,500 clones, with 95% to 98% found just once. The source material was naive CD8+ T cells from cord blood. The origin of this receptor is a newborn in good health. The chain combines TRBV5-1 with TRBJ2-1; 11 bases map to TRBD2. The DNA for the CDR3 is TGCGCCAGCAGCTTGGCTAGCGGGGGGTTCAATGAGCAGTTCTTC. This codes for CASSLASGGFNEQFF. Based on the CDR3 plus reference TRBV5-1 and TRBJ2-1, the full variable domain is KAGVTQTPRYLIKTRGQQVTLSCSPISGHRSVSWYQQTPGQGLQFLFEYFSETQRNKGNFPGRFSGRQFSNSRSEMNVSTLELGDSALYLCASSLASGGFNEQFFGPGTRLTVL.